This T cell receptor beta chain was retrieved from a study of T cell repertoires in cytomegalovirus infection. Study-wide context: A matching HLA type, together with CMV infection, was signaled by public TCR beta signatures. Study-level results: Pooled public TCR beta family frequency picked out CMV carriers with the relevant HLA. CMV-specific TCR beta clonotypes restricted by HLA-C were the ones dominating the ex vivo response.

TCRdb re-called the reads with MiXCR, one entry per CDR3 protein. Counted here are under 450,000 distinct CDR3 sequences, 34% occurring once; the ten biggest clones make up about 13%. In regard to this clonotype: Its antigen is currently unknown.

The receptor was derived from a human donor in good health (CMV status not recorded). Some clones in this sample may be carry-over from other donors' samples. Sequenced here: cultured PBMCs, sampled from culture after CMV antigen stimulation.

The CDR3 protein is CASSLTAIGNTIYF. In DNA form, the CDR3 reads TGCGCCAGCAGTTTGACAGCGATTGGAAACACCATATATTTT. The chain employs TRBV5-1 and TRBJ1-3, with D possibly matching TRBD1 (5 bases). Germline V gene data show CDR1 as SGHRS and CDR2 as YFSETQ. Trimming took 5 bases from V and 3 from J, leaving 12 bases between them. The CDR3 has 14 amino acids.